The 5 T cell receptor beta chains reported below all come from one sample, sequenced in a study of long-term antiretroviral therapy in people with HIV (dated by TCRdb to 2022 to 2024). The immunoSEQ hsTCRB v3.0 assay was used at survey level resolution for TRB variable region sequencing. TCRdb's version of the immuneACCESS table is confined to in-frame rearrangements and falls short of the full clone set. An unresolved V gene accounts for under half of the shortfall where checked; the remainder is of unknown origin. This sample comprises tens of thousands of clones, 65% to 90% of them detected only once. Together, the top ten hold approximately 12% of the sample. The source was unsorted PBMCs, collected 0.1 years before starting antiretroviral therapy. The receptor set was obtained from a man between 40 and 49 years old with HIV.

The chain combines TRBV11-2 with TRBJ1-6; TRBD1 aligns across 7 bases. The CDR3 is 17 residues long. The V gene's germline CDR1 is SGHAT and CDR2 FQNNGV. J gave up 9 bases and V 1 base, and 12 bases lay outside the gene matches. CDR3 in amino acids: CASSLAGTAPKGSPLHF. The CDR3 bases are TGTGCCAGCAGCTTAGCCGGGACAGCCCCGAAGGGTTCACCCCTCCACTTT.

The V and J genes are TRBV12-5 and TRBJ2-2; 7 nucleotides agree with TRBD1. The CDR3 has 14 amino acids. Per germline, CDR1 LGHNT and CDR2 FRNRAP. The V gene end was trimmed by 10 bases and the J gene end by 4 bases; junction bases not matched to a gene: 9. As DNA, the CDR3 is TGTGCTACCACCGGACAGGTAGGCACCGGGGAGCTGTTTTTT. Translating gives CATTGQVGTGELFF. The full variable domain, its missing parts supplied by reference TRBV12-5 and TRBJ2-2, is DARVTQTPRHKVTEMGQEVTMRCQPILGHNTVFWYRQTMMQGLELLAYFRNRAPLDDSGMPKDRFSAEMPDATLATLKIQPSEPRDSAVYFCATTGQVGTGELFFGEGSRLTVL.

This sequence joins TRBV18 and TRBJ1-1; D may be TRBD1 (6 bases). V was clipped by 3 bases and J by 3 bases, with 11 bases between them. Germline lookup yields CDR1 KGHSH and CDR2 LQKENI. CDR3 length equals 14 residues. CDR3 loop: CASSPPGQYTEAFF. In nucleotides, the CDR3 is TGTGCCAGCTCACCCCCTGGACAGTACACTGAAGCTTTCTTT.

CDR3 sequence: CAGGQGQETQYF. CDR3 DNA sequence: TGTGCCGGGGGACAGGGACAAGAGACCCAGTACTTC. The chain is built from TRBV2 and TRBJ2-5; 9 nucleotides agree with TRBD1. The CDR3 sequence is 12 residues long. From germline, CDR1 is SNHLY and CDR2 FYNNEI. The V gene end was trimmed by 11 bases and the J gene end by 2 bases; junction bases not matched to a gene: 3.

The chain uses TRBV19 and TRBJ2-2, with 12 bases matching TRBD2. Germline loops: CDR1 LNHDA, CDR2 SQIVND (reference sequence). V lost 11 bases to trimming and J lost 6 bases; unmatched junction nucleotides: 10. This CDR3 comprises 15 residues. For the CDR3, the DNA is TGTGCCCCCCCCCTAGCGGGAGGGCCCCCCGGGGAGCTGTTTTTT. It translates to CAPPLAGGPPGELFF. Complete variable domain (other parts from reference TRBV19 and TRBJ2-2): DGGITQSPKYLFRKEGQNVTLSCEQNLNHDAMYWYRQDPGQGLRLIYYSQIVNDFQKGDIAEGYSVSREKKESFPLTVTSAQKNPTAFYLCAPPLAGGPPGELFFGEGSRLTVL.